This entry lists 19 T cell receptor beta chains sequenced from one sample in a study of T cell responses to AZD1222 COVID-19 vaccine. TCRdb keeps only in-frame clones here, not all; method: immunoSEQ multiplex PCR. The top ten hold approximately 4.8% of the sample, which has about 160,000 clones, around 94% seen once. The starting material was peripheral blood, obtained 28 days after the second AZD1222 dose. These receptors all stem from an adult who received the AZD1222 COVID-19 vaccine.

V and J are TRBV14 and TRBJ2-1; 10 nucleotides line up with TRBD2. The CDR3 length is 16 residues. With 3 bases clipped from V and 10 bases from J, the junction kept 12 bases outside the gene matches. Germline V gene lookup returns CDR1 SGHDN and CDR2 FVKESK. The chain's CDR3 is CASSHDILAGVGEQFF. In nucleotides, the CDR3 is TGTGCCAGCAGCCATGACATCCTAGCGGGAGTCGGGGAGCAGTTCTTC.

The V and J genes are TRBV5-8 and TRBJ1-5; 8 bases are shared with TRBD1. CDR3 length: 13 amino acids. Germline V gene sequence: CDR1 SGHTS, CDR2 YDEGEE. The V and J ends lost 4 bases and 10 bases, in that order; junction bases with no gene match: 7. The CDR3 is CASSPTGAFPQHF. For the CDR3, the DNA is TGTGCCAGCAGCCCGACAGGGGCGTTTCCCCAGCATTTT.

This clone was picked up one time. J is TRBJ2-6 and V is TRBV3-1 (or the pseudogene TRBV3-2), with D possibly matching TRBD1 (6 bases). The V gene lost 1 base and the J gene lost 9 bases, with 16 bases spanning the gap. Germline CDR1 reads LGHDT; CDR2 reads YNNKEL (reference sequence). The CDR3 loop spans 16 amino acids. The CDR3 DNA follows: TGTGCCAGCAGCCAAGTTAGGACGGTGGGACACAACGTCCTGACTTTC. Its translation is CASSQVRTVGHNVLTF.

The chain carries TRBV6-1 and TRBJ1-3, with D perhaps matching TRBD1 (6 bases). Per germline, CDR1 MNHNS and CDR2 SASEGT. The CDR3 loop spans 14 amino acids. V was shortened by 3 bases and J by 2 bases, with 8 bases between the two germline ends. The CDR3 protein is CASSETGTGNTIYF. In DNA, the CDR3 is TGTGCCAGCAGTGAGACAGGAACTGGAAACACCATATATTTT.

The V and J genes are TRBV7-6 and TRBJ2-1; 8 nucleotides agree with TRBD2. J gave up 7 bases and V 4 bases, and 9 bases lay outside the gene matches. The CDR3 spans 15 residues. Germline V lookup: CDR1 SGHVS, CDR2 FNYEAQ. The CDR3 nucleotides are TGTGCCAGCAGCTCAGCAGCGGGAGCAGGTAATGAGCAGTTCTTC. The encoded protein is CASSSAAGAGNEQFF.

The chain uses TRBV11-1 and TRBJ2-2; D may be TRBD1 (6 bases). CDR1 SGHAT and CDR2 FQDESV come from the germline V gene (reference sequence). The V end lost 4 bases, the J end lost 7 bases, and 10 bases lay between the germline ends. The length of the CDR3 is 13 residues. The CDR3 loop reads CASSSTGNGELFF. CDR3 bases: TGTGCCAGCAGCTCTACAGGGAACGGGGAGCTGTTTTTT.

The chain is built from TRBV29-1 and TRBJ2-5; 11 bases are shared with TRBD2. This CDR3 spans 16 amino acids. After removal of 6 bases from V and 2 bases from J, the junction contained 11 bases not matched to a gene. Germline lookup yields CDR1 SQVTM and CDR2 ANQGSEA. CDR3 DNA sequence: TGCAGCGTCCGAGGACTAGCGGGTGATTCGCAAGAGACCCAGTACTTC. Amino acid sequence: CSVRGLAGDSQETQYF.

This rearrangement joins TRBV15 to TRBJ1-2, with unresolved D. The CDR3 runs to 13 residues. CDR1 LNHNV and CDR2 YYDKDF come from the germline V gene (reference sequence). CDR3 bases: TGTGTCCCCCAAGCATATCTCAACTATGGCTACACCTTC. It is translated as CVPQAYLNYGYTF.

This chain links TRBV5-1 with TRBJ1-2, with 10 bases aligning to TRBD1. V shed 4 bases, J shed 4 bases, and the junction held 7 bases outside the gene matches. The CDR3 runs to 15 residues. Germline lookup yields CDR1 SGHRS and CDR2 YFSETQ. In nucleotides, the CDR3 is TGCGCCAGCAGCCCGACAGGGGGCGACTTCTATGGCTACACCTTC. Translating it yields CASSPTGGDFYGYTF.

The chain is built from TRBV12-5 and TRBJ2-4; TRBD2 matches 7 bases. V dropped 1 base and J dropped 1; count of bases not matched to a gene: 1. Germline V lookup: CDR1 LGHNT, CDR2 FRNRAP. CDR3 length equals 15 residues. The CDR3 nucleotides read TGTGCTAGTGGTTTGGGAGCGGGGGCCAAAAACATTCAGTACTTC. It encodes CASGLGAGAKNIQYF.

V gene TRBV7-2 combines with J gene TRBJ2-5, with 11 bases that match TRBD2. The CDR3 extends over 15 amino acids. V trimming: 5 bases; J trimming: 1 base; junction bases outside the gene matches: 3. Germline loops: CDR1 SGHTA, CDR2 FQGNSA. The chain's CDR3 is CASSLGLAGQETQYF. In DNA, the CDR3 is TGTGCCAGCAGCCTTGGACTAGCGGGCCAAGAGACCCAGTACTTC.

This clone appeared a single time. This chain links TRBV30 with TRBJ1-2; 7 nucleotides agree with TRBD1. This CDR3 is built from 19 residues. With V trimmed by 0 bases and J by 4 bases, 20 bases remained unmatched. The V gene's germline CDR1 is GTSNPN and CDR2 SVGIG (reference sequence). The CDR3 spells CAWSVGSGQNRGKVYGYTF. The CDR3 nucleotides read TGTGCCTGGAGTGTTGGTTCGGGCCAGAACAGGGGAAAAGTCTATGGCTACACCTTC.

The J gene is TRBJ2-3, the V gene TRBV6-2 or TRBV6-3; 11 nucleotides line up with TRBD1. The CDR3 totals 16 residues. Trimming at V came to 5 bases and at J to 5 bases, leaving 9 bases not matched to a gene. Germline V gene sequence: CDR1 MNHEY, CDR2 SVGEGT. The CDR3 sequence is CASSPGQGARGDTQYF. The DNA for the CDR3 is TGTGCCAGCAGTCCAGGACAGGGGGCTCGAGGAGATACGCAGTATTTT.

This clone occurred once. DNA of the CDR3: TGTGCCAGCAGTATACAGGGTGGGGGCACTGAAGCTTTCTTT. Translating it yields CASSIQGGGTEAFF. This chain joins TRBV11-2 and TRBJ1-1; maybe TRBD1 (6 bases). V lost 6 bases to trimming and J lost 4 bases, with 15 bases between them. This CDR3 has 14 residues. Looked up from germline, CDR1 is SGHAT and CDR2 is FQNNGV.

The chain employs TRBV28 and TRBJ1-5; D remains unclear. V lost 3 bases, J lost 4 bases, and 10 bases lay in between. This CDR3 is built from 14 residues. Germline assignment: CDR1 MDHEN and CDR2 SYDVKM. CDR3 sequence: CASSFDGGNQPQHF. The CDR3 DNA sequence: TGTGCCAGCAGTTTCGACGGTGGAAATCAGCCCCAGCATTTT.

CDR3 bases: TGTGCCAGCTCACTGGACAGGGGCGAGTACGGCTACACCTTC. Protein: CASSLDRGEYGYTF. The V gene is TRBV18, the J gene TRBJ1-2; 9 bases align to TRBD1. V was clipped by 4 bases and J by 8 bases; unmatched bases: 8. This CDR3 region has 14 residues. Germline V CDR1 and CDR2: KGHSH, LQKENI.

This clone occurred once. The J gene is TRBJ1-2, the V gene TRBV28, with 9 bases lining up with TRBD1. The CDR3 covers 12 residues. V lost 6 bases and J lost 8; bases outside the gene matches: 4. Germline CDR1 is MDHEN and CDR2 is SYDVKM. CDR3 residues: CASRTGGRGYTF. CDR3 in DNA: TGTGCCAGCAGAACAGGGGGCAGGGGCTACACCTTC.

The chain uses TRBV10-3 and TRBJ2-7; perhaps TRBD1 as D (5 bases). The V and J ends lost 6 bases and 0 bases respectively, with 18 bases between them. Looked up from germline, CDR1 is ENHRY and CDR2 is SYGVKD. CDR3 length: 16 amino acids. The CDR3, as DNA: TGTGCCATCAGCGGTCGACAGCTGGTTGACTCCTACGAGCAGTACTTC. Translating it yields CAISGRQLVDSYEQYF.

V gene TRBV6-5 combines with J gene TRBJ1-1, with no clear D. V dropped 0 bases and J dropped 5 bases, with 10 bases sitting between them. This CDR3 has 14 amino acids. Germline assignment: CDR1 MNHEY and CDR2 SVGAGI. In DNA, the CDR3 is TGTGCCAGCAGTTACTCGAGGACGGCTACTGAAGCTTTCTTT. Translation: CASSYSRTATEAFF.